These 16 T cell receptor beta chains originate from one sample sequenced in a study of tumor-infiltrating lymphocytes in primary liver carcinoma. Starting from 500 ng of total RNA, TCR beta cDNA was produced with a primer in the constant region. Three nested multiplex PCR rounds of slightly modified ARM-PCR generated TCR beta libraries. TRBV1-TRBV30 forward primers paired with a C-beta reverse primer were used in the first two PCR rounds, which ran approximately 10 cycles each. Each CDR3 protein is one row after TCRdb ran MiXCR on the multiplex PCR reads. The sample contains hundreds of thousands of distinct CDR3 sequences, nearly 60% of which appear only once. Germline DNA was also extracted, with blood RNA taken from unsorted whole blood. Sequencing input: peripheral blood. The source of these receptors is a woman aged 30 to 39 with primary liver carcinoma and hepatitis B virus infection.

About this clonotype: The CDR3 does not close with the conserved phenylalanine or tryptophan, likely indicating a read error. V is TRBV6-5 and J is TRBJ1-2; 7 bases fit TRBD1. Germline V gives CDR1 MNHEY, CDR2 SVGAGI. The length of the CDR3 is 15 residues. J gave up 0 bases and V 5 bases, and 6 bases lay outside the gene matches. The CDR3 DNA is TGTGCCAGCAGTCGCGACAGGGACGCTAACTATGGCTACACCTCC. It specifies CASSRDRDANYGYTS.

The chain carries TRBV12-3 or TRBV12-4 and TRBJ1-5, with D maybe TRBD1 (5 bases). The CDR3 consists of 13 residues. The V end lost 7 bases, the J end lost 7 bases, and 14 bases lay between the germline ends. Here the CDR3 reads CASNGGEGQPQHF. In DNA form, the CDR3 reads TGTGCCAGCAATGGAGGGGAAGGGCAGCCCCAGCATTTT.

In the case of this clonotype: At one of its ends the junction is not consistent with the germline gene, which may arise from a read error. The chain employs TRBV11-2 and TRBJ1-4; 8 bases are shared with TRBD1. Looked up from germline, CDR1 is SGHAT and CDR2 is FQNNGV. The CDR3 covers 17 residues. This chain's CDR3 is CASSMSRGQGTNEKLFF. The DNA of the CDR3 is TGCGCCAGCAGCATGAGCAGGGGGCAGGGAACTAATGAAAAACTGTTTTTT.

This clonotype showed up just a few times. Sequence at one end of the junction differs from germline and may be a read error. The chain links TRBV6-5 to TRBJ2-2; D may be TRBD1 or TRBD2 (5 bases each). CDR3 length equals 13 residues. The germline V gene encodes CDR1 MNHEY and CDR2 SVGAGI. CDR3 coding DNA: TGTACCAGCAGGCAGGGACGGACCGGGGAGCTGTTTTTC. Its translation: CTSRQGRTGELFF.

The sample holds a few counts of this clonotype. The chain combines TRBV7-9 with TRBJ2-7, with 12 bases aligning to TRBD2. V lost 6 bases and J lost 4; bases outside the gene matches: 7. The germline V gene encodes CDR1 SEHNR and CDR2 FQNEAQ (reference sequence). The CDR3 is made up of 15 amino acids. The chain's CDR3 is CASRPGLAGVYEQYF. CDR3 DNA: TGTGCCAGCAGACCGGGACTAGCGGGCGTTTACGAGCAGTACTTC. The full variable domain, with the rest looked up from reference TRBV7-9 and TRBJ2-7, is DTGVSQNPRHKITKRGQNVTFRCDPISEHNRLYWYRQTLGQGPEFLTYFQNEAQLEKSRLLSDRFSAERPKGSFSTLEIQRTEQGDSAMYLCASRPGLAGVYEQYFGPGTRLTVT.

This clonotype occurred many times. Being one base from a much bigger clone, this may be a read error. This chain joins TRBV12-3 or TRBV12-4 and TRBJ2-1, with no clear D. V lost 6 bases to trimming and J lost 4 bases, with 4 bases between them. CDR3 length equals 11 residues. The CDR3 is CASSIYNEQFF. CDR3 in DNA: TGTGCCAGCAGCATATACAATGAGCAGTTCTTC.

In regard to this clonotype: Its ends do not fully match the called genes, so a read error is possible. The rearrangement joins TRBV11-2 to TRBJ2-1; 10 nucleotides match TRBD1. This CDR3 has 15 amino acids. Germline loops: CDR1 SGHAT, CDR2 FQNNGV. The CDR3 sequence: CASSQDRGTYNEQLF. CDR3 DNA sequence: TGTGCCAGCAGCCAGGACAGGGGGACCTACAATGAGCAACTCTTC.

A note on this clonotype: One end of the junction is discordant with germline, which a read error may explain. The chain carries TRBV5-1 and TRBJ1-1; 7 nucleotides match TRBD1. Germline-derived CDR1 and CDR2 are SGHRS and YFSETQ. The CDR3 extends over 15 amino acids. The CDR3 DNA follows: TGCGCCAGTAGCTTACAATCGGGACAGTCTCATGAAGCTTTCTTT. Its translation is CASSLQSGQSHEAFF.

This clonotype was recorded only once. At one of its ends the junction is not consistent with the germline gene, which may arise from a read error. This sequence joins TRBV5-5 and TRBJ2-3, with 14 bases fitting TRBD2. This CDR3 has 15 residues. Germline loops: CDR1 SGHKS, CDR2 YYEKEE (reference sequence). CDR3 loop: CASNLGTSGRDTQYF. The CDR3 coding sequence is TGTGCCAGCAACTTGGGGACTAGCGGGAGAGATACGCAGTATTTT.

Remarks on this clonotype: No conserved phenylalanine or tryptophan is present at the end of the CDR3, so a read error is the likely explanation. This rearrangement joins TRBV13 to TRBJ2-5; D call uncertain. Germline V gene lookup returns CDR1 PRHDT and CDR2 FYEKMQ (reference sequence). The CDR3 has 13 amino acids. The CDR3 spells CVSSLRLRETQYL. The CDR3 DNA reads as TGTGTCAGCAGCTTGCGGCTCCGGGAGACCCAGTACCTC.

The chain has TRBV7-9 and TRBJ1-4; TRBD1 is a possible D gene (5 bases). In germline, CDR1 is SEHNR, CDR2 FQNEAQ (reference sequence). The CDR3 contains 15 residues. Trimming shortened V by 6 bases and J by 7 bases, and 18 bases separated the two germline ends. The CDR3 reads CASSPLGRDREKLFF. Here the CDR3 DNA reads TGTGCCAGCAGTCCCTTGGGCAGGGATCGTGAAAAACTGTTTTTT.

Remarks on this clonotype: A clone one base away is much larger, so this may be a read error. This chain links TRBV29-1 with TRBJ2-3; D perhaps matches TRBD2 (6 bases). CDR1 and CDR2 (germline): SQVTM, ANQGSEA. The CDR3 has 12 residues. V shed 5 bases and J shed 6 bases, with 12 bases lying between them. The CDR3 coding sequence is TGCAGCGTTATGGTCGCGGGGGATACGCAGTATTTT. Translating gives CSVMVAGDTQYF.

Notes on this clonotype: One end of the junction does not line up with germline, which may come from a read error. This chain links TRBV11-2 with TRBJ2-7; TRBD2 matches at 8 bases. Germline V gene data show CDR1 as SGHAT and CDR2 as FQNNGV. The CDR3 has 15 amino acids. This chain's CDR3 is CASNLIRGGKYEEYF. The CDR3 DNA follows: TGTGCCAGCAACTTGATCCGGGGGGGGAAGTACGAGGAGTACTTC.

This clonotype was observed at least ten times. The V gene is TRBV29-1, the J gene TRBJ2-3; D is ambiguous. CDR1 is SQVTM, CDR2 ANQGSEA, per germline. The CDR3 is 14 amino acids. V was pared by 7 bases and J by 6 bases, with 20 bases between. This CDR3 reads CSAVRNLRADTQYF. The CDR3 DNA reads as TGCAGCGCCGTACGTAACCTCCGTGCCGATACGCAGTATTTT.

This clonotype was observed a handful of times. One end of the junction does not line up with germline, which may come from a read error. This chain joins TRBV29-1 and TRBJ2-3; 7 bases are a match to TRBD2. Per germline, CDR1 SQVTM and CDR2 ANQGSEA. The CDR3 has 16 amino acids. As DNA, the CDR3 is TGCGGCGTTGGGCGGGGGTTTAGCGGGAGCACAGATACGCAGTATTTT. Translation gives CGVGRGFSGSTDTQYF.

This clonotype was recorded a few times. The chain combines TRBV4-2 with TRBJ2-7; 9 bases are a match to TRBD2. Germline trimming cut 3 bases from V and 3 bases from J; bases unmatched to any gene: 6. The germline V gene encodes CDR1 LGHNA and CDR2 YNFKEQ. This CDR3 is built from 15 residues. The CDR3 spells CASSQIAGEIYEQYF. CDR3 coding DNA: TGTGCCAGCAGCCAGATAGCGGGAGAGATCTACGAGCAGTACTTC.